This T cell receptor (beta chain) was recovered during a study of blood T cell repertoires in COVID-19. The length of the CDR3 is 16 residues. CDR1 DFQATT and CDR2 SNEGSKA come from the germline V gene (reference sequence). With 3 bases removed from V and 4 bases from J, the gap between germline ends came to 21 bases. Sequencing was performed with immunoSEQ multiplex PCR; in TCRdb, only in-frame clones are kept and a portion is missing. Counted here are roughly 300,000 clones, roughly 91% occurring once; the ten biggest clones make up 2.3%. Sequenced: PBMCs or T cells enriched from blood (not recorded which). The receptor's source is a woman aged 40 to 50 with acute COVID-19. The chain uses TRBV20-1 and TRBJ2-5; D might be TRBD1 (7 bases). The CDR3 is CSASSRGSLGGETQYF. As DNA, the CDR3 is TGCAGTGCTAGTAGCAGGGGGAGTCTGGGGGGAGAGACCCAGTACTTC.